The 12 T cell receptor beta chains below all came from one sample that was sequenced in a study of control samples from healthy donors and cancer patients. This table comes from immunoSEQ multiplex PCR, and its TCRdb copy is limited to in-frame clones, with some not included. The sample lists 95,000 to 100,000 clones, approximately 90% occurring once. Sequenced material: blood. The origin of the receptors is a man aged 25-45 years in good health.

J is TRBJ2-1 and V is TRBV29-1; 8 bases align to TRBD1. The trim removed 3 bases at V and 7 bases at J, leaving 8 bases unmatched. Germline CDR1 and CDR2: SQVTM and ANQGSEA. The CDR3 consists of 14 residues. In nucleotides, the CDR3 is TGCAGCGTTGAGAGGGACAGGCTCCGAAATGAGCAGTTCTTC. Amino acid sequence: CSVERDRLRNEQFF.

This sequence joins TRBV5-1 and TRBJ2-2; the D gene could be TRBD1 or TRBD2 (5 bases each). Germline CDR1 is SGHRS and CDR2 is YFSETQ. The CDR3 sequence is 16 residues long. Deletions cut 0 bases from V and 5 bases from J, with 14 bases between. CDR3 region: CASSLAQGVGTGELFF. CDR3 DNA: TGCGCCAGCAGCTTGGCCCAGGGAGTCGGTACCGGGGAGCTGTTTTTT.

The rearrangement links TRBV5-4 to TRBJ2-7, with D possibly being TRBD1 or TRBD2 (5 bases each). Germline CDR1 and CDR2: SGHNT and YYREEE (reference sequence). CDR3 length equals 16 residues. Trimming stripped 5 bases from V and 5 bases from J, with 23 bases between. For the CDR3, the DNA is TGTGCCAGCAGTCGCCGGGACGGACCATTGGACCACGAGCAGTACTTC. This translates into CASSRRDGPLDHEQYF.

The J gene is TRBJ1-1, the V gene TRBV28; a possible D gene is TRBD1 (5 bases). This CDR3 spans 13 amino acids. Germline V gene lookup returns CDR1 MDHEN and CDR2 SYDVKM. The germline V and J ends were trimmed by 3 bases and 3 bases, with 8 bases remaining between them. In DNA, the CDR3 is TGTGCCAGCAGTTTGGGGGAGGACACTGAAGCTTTCTTT. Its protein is CASSLGEDTEAFF.

CDR3: CASSLGLEVRYEQFF. For the CDR3, the DNA is TGTGCCAGCAGCTTAGGACTAGAGGTACGCTATGAGCAGTTCTTC. The rearrangement joins TRBV11-2 to TRBJ2-1; the D gene is possibly TRBD2 (6 bases). The CDR3 has 15 residues. Trimming took off 1 base at V and 8 bases at J, with 15 bases between the two ends. Germline CDR1 and CDR2: SGHAT and FQNNGV.

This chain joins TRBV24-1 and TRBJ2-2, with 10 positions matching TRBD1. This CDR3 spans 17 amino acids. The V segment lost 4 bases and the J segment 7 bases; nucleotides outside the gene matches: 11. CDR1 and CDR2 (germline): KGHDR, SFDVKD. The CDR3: CATSDGRQGALNGELFF. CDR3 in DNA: TGTGCCACCAGTGACGGAAGACAGGGGGCGTTAAACGGGGAGCTGTTTTTT.

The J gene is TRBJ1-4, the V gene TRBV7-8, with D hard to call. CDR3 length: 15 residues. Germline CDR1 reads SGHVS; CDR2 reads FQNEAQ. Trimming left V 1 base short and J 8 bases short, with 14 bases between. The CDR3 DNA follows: TGTGCCAGCAGCTTAGAGGCAGCTTTAGGGGAAAAACTGTTTTTT. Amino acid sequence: CASSLEAALGEKLFF.

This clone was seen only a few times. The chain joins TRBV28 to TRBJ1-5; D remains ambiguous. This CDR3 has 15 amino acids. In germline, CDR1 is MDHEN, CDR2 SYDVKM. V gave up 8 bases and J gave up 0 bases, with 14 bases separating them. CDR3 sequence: CASYHTALSNQPQHF. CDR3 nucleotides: TGTGCCAGCTATCACACAGCACTTAGCAATCAGCCCCAGCATTTT.

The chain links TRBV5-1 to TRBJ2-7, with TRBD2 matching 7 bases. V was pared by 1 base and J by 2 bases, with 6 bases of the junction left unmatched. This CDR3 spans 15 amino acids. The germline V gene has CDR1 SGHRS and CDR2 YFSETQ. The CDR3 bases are TGCGCCAGCAGCTTGAGGCCGGGAGGTACCTACGAGCAGTACTTC. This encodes CASSLRPGGTYEQYF.

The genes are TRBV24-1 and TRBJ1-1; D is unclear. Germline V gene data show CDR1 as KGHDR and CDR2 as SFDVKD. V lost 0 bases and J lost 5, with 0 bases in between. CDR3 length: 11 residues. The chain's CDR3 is CATSDLTEAFF. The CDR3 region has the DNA TGTGCCACCAGTGATTTGACTGAAGCTTTCTTT.

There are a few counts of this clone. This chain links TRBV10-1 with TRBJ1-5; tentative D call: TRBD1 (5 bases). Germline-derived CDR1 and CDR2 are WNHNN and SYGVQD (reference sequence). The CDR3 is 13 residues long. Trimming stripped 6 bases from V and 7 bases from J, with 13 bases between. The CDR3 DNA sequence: TGCGCCAGCAGCAAGGGACCCCAGCAGCCCCAGCATTTT. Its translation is CASSKGPQQPQHF.

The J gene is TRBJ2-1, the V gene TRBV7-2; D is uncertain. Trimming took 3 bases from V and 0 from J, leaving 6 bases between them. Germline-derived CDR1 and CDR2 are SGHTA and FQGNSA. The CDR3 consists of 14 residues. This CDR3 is CASSFLGSYNEQFF. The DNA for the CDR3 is TGTGCCAGCAGCTTTCTGGGCTCCTACAATGAGCAGTTCTTC.